Sequencing of this T cell receptor (beta chain) was carried out in a study of blood T cell repertoires in COVID-19. Turning to the study itself: Nucleic acid was either cDNA or gDNA, and it came from T cells, B-cell-depleted T cells, or PBMCs.

Repertoires were generated with immunoSEQ multiplex PCR, while TCRdb's copy carries only in-frame clones and drops some. This table has fewer than 300,000 clones, over 75% appearing once. V gave up 6 bases and J gave up 4 bases; unmatched junction bases: 10. CDR1 and CDR2 (germline): LNHDA, SQIVND (reference sequence). This CDR3 region has 15 residues. Participants, 18 to 89 years old, spanned about 26 US areas. Cohort assignment relied on participant-reported clinical history. Two consecutive negative NP/OP PCR tests, clearance, or resolved symptoms defined Cohort 3 recovery. This receptor was identified in a woman in her twenties or thirties who had recovered from COVID-19. The specimen sequenced was PBMCs or T cells enriched from blood (not recorded which). The chain combines TRBV19 with TRBJ2-5, with 8 bases matching TRBD1. CDR3 loop: CASRSPGGAAETQYF. For the CDR3, the DNA is TGTGCCAGTAGATCCCCAGGGGGCGCGGCAGAGACCCAGTACTTC.